This paragraph covers one T cell receptor (beta chain) sequence. The data belong to a study of cytomegalovirus exposure and HLA in healthy donors. V gave up 4 bases and J gave up 7 bases; unmatched junction bases: 10. This CDR3 has 15 amino acids. Germline V gives CDR1 MNHEY, CDR2 SMNVEV (reference sequence). PCR amplification relied on 60 Vbeta primers (plus 13 Jbeta primers). Generated by immunoSEQ multiplex PCR, the TCRdb table keeps only in-frame clones and is missing some. In the table there are under 250,000 clones, about 84% of which are singletons. The specimen sequenced was PBMCs. The source of this sequence is a human donor in good health. The gene calls are TRBV27 and TRBJ1-2, with 9 bases fitting TRBD1. CDR3 sequence reads: CASSSQGAGTGGYTF. The CDR3 DNA is TGTGCCAGCAGTTCACAGGGGGCGGGAACAGGTGGCTACACCTTC.